The 29 T cell receptor beta chains below were found in one sample sequenced in a study of blood T cell repertoires in COVID-19 (dated by TCRdb to about 2020). Library prep was done by the immunoSEQ multiplex PCR assay. TCRdb holds this immuneACCESS table with in-frame rearrangements only. Some clones are missing; in checked studies, unresolved V genes explain under half, and the rest has no known cause. This sample holds about 320,000 clones; more than 70% were observed only once. The leading ten clones occupy under 6.5% of the sample. The sample taken for sequencing was peripheral blood. Receptor source: a man aged 18 to 30 who had recovered from COVID-19.

The chain has TRBV4-1 and TRBJ2-7; D is uncertain. Trimming pared 4 bases from V and 3 bases from J, leaving 10 bases between. The CDR3 spans 13 residues. Germline assignment: CDR1 MGHRA and CDR2 YSYEKL. The CDR3 DNA is TGCGCCAGCAGCCCCCGAGCAGGCTACGAGCAGTACTTC. It encodes CASSPRAGYEQYF.

The CDR3 here is CASSYGGASNEQFF. As DNA, the CDR3 is TGTGCCAGCAGTTACGGGGGGGCGAGCAATGAGCAGTTCTTC. The V gene is TRBV6-2 or TRBV6-3, the J gene TRBJ2-1, with D possibly TRBD2 on 7 matching bases. V was clipped by 2 bases and J by 6 bases, with 11 bases between them. This CDR3 region has 14 residues. Germline V gene lookup returns CDR1 MNHEY and CDR2 SVGEGT.

The chain uses TRBV19 and TRBJ2-7; TRBD1 matches at 8 bases. The CDR3 spans 14 residues. The germline V gene has CDR1 LNHDA and CDR2 SQIVND (reference sequence). J gave up 3 bases and V 5 bases, and 6 bases lay outside the gene matches. CDR3 protein: CASSLAGGNYEQYF. In DNA form, the CDR3 reads TGTGCCAGTAGTCTTGCAGGGGGCAACTACGAGCAGTACTTC.

CDR3 sequence (DNA): TGTGCCACAAAGAGCTCCTATAATTCACCCCTCCACTTT. Translation: CATKSSYNSPLHF. The chain couples TRBV2 to TRBJ1-6; the D is unclear. The CDR3 length is 13 residues. Germline V gives CDR1 SNHLY, CDR2 FYNNEI. The V end was cut by 10 bases, the J end by 0 bases, with 7 bases between.

The V call is TRBV6-5, the J call TRBJ1-3, with D hard to call. Trimming pared 1 base from V and 0 bases from J, leaving 10 bases between. Germline CDR1 reads MNHEY; CDR2 reads SVGAGI. The CDR3 is made up of 16 amino acids. For the CDR3, the DNA is TGTGCCAGCAGTTACTGGATTGGAGGCTCTGGAAACACCATATATTTT. Amino acid sequence: CASSYWIGGSGNTIYF.

CDR3 nucleotides: TGTGCCAGCAGCTTAGAGGGGGAAGCTACACCCCTCCACTTT. This codes for CASSLEGEATPLHF. The rearrangement links TRBV7-9 to TRBJ1-6; D is possibly TRBD1 (6 bases). Germline V gene data show CDR1 as SEHNR and CDR2 as FQNEAQ (reference sequence). The CDR3 is made up of 14 amino acids. V was shortened by 1 base and J by 11 bases, with 12 bases between the two germline ends. Combining the CDR3 with reference TRBV7-9 and TRBJ1-6 gives the whole variable domain DTGVSQNPRHKITKRGQNVTFRCDPISEHNRLYWYRQTLGQGPEFLTYFQNEAQLEKSRLLSDRFSAERPKGSFSTLEIQRTEQGDSAMYLCASSLEGEATPLHFGNGTRLTVT.

As concerns this clone: This sample also contains other DNA sequences that code for the same CDR3. The V call is TRBV7-9, the J call TRBJ1-1; D remains ambiguous. Trimming pared 6 bases from V and 2 bases from J, leaving 4 bases between. The germline gives CDR1 SEHNR, CDR2 FQNEAQ (reference sequence). The CDR3 extends over 11 amino acids. The chain's CDR3 is CASSLNTEAFF. The CDR3 DNA reads as TGTGCCAGCAGTCTAAACACTGAAGCTTTCTTT.

The V gene is TRBV3-1 (or the pseudogene TRBV3-2), the J gene TRBJ1-1; 9 nucleotides align to TRBD1. This CDR3 has 13 amino acids. In germline, CDR1 is LGHDT, CDR2 YNNKEL (reference sequence). J lost 7 bases, V lost 4 bases, and 4 bases had no gene match. CDR3 coding DNA: TGTGCCAGCAGCCGGACAGGGGTTGTTGAAGCTTTCTTT. Translation gives CASSRTGVVEAFF.

This chain connects TRBV30 to TRBJ1-1; D uncertain. Germline V gives CDR1 GTSNPN, CDR2 SVGIG (reference sequence). V was trimmed by 7 bases and J by 3 bases, leaving 9 bases between them. The CDR3 consists of 11 residues. The CDR3 DNA sequence: TGTGCCTCATCGGGTCACACTGAAGCTTTCTTT. As protein: CASSGHTEAFF.

This sequence joins TRBV19 and TRBJ2-1; 9 bases align to TRBD2. This CDR3 contains 15 residues. The junction had 2 bases not matched to a gene; V was cut back by 5 bases and J by 0 bases. CDR1 and CDR2 from the germline V gene are LNHDA and SQIVND (reference sequence). The DNA for the CDR3 is TGTGCCAGTAGTGCGGGAGGGAGCTCCTACAATGAGCAGTTCTTC. It is translated as CASSAGGSSYNEQFF.

The chain joins TRBV7-2 to TRBJ2-3; 8 bases fit TRBD2. The CDR3 is 14 amino acids. Germline lookup yields CDR1 SGHTA and CDR2 FQGNSA. With V trimmed by 5 bases and J by 4 bases, 5 bases remained unmatched. This CDR3 reads CASSLLAEADTQYF. The DNA for the CDR3 is TGTGCCAGCAGCCTACTAGCGGAAGCAGATACGCAGTATTTT.

V and J are TRBV6-5 and TRBJ1-1, with 7 bases aligning to TRBD1. With 4 bases clipped from V and 2 bases from J, the junction kept 10 bases outside the gene matches. This CDR3 contains 16 residues. CDR1 is MNHEY and CDR2 is SVGAGI in the germline V gene. CDR3 residues: CASSLYRGLSNTEAFF. CDR3 DNA sequence: TGTGCCAGCAGTTTATACAGGGGCCTCTCTAACACTGAAGCTTTCTTT.

This chain connects TRBV3-1 (or the pseudogene TRBV3-2) to TRBJ2-3; 8 nucleotides match TRBD1. V shed 5 bases and J 3 bases; nucleotides not matched to a gene: 4. The CDR3 runs 14 residues. Germline V gives CDR1 LGHDT, CDR2 YNNKEL (reference sequence). CDR3 residues: CASSETGETDTQYF. In DNA form, the CDR3 reads TGTGCCAGCAGCGAGACAGGGGAAACAGATACGCAGTATTTT.

This clone was counted a few times. The rearrangement uses TRBV7-9 and TRBJ2-5; the match to TRBD1 covers 9 bases. The length of the CDR3 is 15 residues. The germline gives CDR1 SEHNR, CDR2 FQNEAQ (reference sequence). V shed 5 bases and J 1 base; nucleotides not matched to a gene: 5. For the CDR3, the DNA is TGTGCCAGCAGCCCGGGGGGACAGGGCCAAGAGACCCAGTACTTC. It yields the protein CASSPGGQGQETQYF.

This chain uses TRBV2 with TRBJ1-1; 8 bases are shared with TRBD1. CDR1 and CDR2 from the germline V gene are SNHLY and FYNNEI. Trimming cost V 2 bases and J 3 bases; bases outside gene matches: 5. The CDR3 covers 15 residues. This chain's CDR3 is CASSEYRGKDTEAFF. Written as DNA, the CDR3 is TGTGCCAGCAGTGAATACAGGGGGAAGGACACTGAAGCTTTCTTT.

J is TRBJ1-2 and V is TRBV18, with D perhaps TRBD1 (5 bases). Germline lookup yields CDR1 KGHSH and CDR2 LQKENI. Between the trimmed V and J ends, which lost 4 bases and 7 bases, there was a span of 16 bases. CDR3 length: 14 residues. CDR3 sequence: CASSLLTALSGYTF. The CDR3 bases are TGTGCCAGCTCACTATTGACAGCCCTATCTGGCTACACCTTC.

This sequence joins TRBV19 and TRBJ2-6, with D hard to call. From germline, CDR1 is LNHDA and CDR2 SQIVND (reference sequence). Trimming took 2 bases from V and 0 from J, leaving 14 bases between them. This CDR3 is 18 amino acids long. The CDR3 region has the DNA TGTGCCAGTAGTATACTCCCGGGTTCCAACTCTGGGGCCAACGTCCTGACTTTC. This codes for CASSILPGSNSGANVLTF.

The V call is TRBV6-4, the J call TRBJ1-1, with a possible D match to TRBD1 (6 bases). Trimming shortened V by 6 bases and J by 11 bases, and 13 bases separated the two germline ends. CDR1 MRHNA and CDR2 SNTAGT come from the germline V gene. The CDR3 length is 11 residues. This CDR3 reads CASSPGQRAFF. CDR3 in DNA: TGTGCCAGCAGCCCCGGACAGAGGGCTTTCTTT.

The J gene is TRBJ1-2, the V gene TRBV27, with 9 bases matching TRBD1. CDR3 length: 14 residues. Per germline, CDR1 MNHEY and CDR2 SMNVEV (reference sequence). V trimming: 5 bases; J trimming: 7 bases; junction bases outside the gene matches: 8. CDR3 residues: CASSPGQGFGGYTF. The CDR3 bases are TGTGCCAGCAGTCCGGGACAGGGTTTTGGTGGCTACACCTTC.

The chain carries TRBV6-5 and TRBJ2-7, with D possibly being TRBD1 (6 bases). The CDR3 runs to 15 residues. The V gene's germline CDR1 is MNHEY and CDR2 SVGAGI. V was shortened by 6 bases and J by 0 bases, with 15 bases between the two germline ends. This CDR3 is CASSLQGYYSYEQYF. As DNA, the CDR3 is TGTGCCAGCAGCCTACAGGGTTACTACTCCTACGAGCAGTACTTC.

The chain combines TRBV7-9 with TRBJ2-3; 7 positions match TRBD2. CDR3 length equals 15 residues. Germline CDR1 SEHNR, CDR2 FQNEAQ (reference sequence). J lost 1 base, V lost 8 bases, and 9 bases had no gene match. The CDR3 loop reads CASFLFTSGTDTQYF. The CDR3 coding sequence is TGTGCCAGCTTCCTCTTTACTAGCGGCACAGATACGCAGTATTTT.

The chain joins TRBV5-1 to TRBJ2-1; the match to TRBD2 covers 10 bases. Germline V gene sequence: CDR1 SGHRS, CDR2 YFSETQ. V dropped 1 base and J dropped 4; count of bases not matched to a gene: 8. The CDR3 is 17 amino acids. The CDR3 spells CASSLLASGSRYNEQFF. CDR3 in DNA: TGCGCCAGCAGCTTGTTGGCTAGCGGGAGTCGGTACAATGAGCAGTTCTTC.

This clone was counted once. The chain uses TRBV4-3 and TRBJ1-4; possible D gene TRBD1, 6 bases. Trimming stripped 0 bases from V and 8 bases from J, with 19 bases between. The CDR3 is 17 residues long. Germline CDR1 is LGHNA and CDR2 is YSLEER. CDR3 region: CASSQDLGTGRGEKLFF. The CDR3, as DNA: TGCGCCAGCAGCCAAGATTTGGGAACAGGGCGAGGAGAAAAACTGTTTTTT.

The V gene is TRBV20-1, the J gene TRBJ1-5; 7 nucleotides align to TRBD1. CDR1 DFQATT and CDR2 SNEGSKA come from the germline V gene (reference sequence). The CDR3 length is 14 residues. The V gene end was trimmed by 4 bases and the J gene end by 3 bases; junction bases not matched to a gene: 6. The DNA of the CDR3 is TGCAGTGCTACTGAGGGGGCCTACAATCAGCCCCAGCATTTT. Its protein product is CSATEGAYNQPQHF.

The gene calls are TRBV7-8 and TRBJ2-2; 10 positions match TRBD1. This CDR3 is built from 16 residues. CDR1 and CDR2 (germline): SGHVS, FQNEAQ. Losses at the gene ends were 5 bases for V and 6 bases for J; bases not matched to a gene: 9. The CDR3 spells CASSPNSGTGAGELFF. The CDR3 coding sequence is TGTGCCAGCAGCCCAAATTCCGGGACAGGGGCCGGGGAGCTGTTTTTT.

The V gene is TRBV6-5, the J gene TRBJ1-1, with D possibly TRBD1 on 6 matching bases. CDR3 length: 12 residues. Deletions cut 5 bases from V and 8 bases from J, with 12 bases between. Germline V gives CDR1 MNHEY, CDR2 SVGAGI. CDR3 DNA sequence: TGTGCCAGCAGTCCGCCCGACAGGGAAGCTTTCTTT. This gives the protein CASSPPDREAFF.

The CDR3 region is CASSRRDRWNTEAFF. The CDR3 nucleotides read TGTGCCAGCAGCCGACGGGACAGGTGGAACACTGAAGCTTTCTTT. The V and J genes are TRBV3-1 (or the pseudogene TRBV3-2) and TRBJ1-1, with 8 bases fitting TRBD1. V was pared by 4 bases and J by 1 base, with 5 bases of the junction left unmatched. CDR1 is LGHDT, CDR2 YNNKEL, per germline (reference sequence). The CDR3 sequence is 15 residues long.

The rearrangement uses TRBV27 and TRBJ1-2, with D possibly being TRBD1 (5 bases). The germline gives CDR1 MNHEY, CDR2 SMNVEV (reference sequence). Trimming stripped 6 bases from V and 5 bases from J, with 10 bases between. CDR3 length equals 12 residues. The CDR3 coding sequence is TGTGCCAGCAGAGACAGCTTTTATGGCTACACCTTC. This sequence encodes CASRDSFYGYTF.

The CDR3 bases are TGTGCCAGCAGTTACGGGGACAGATCCTACGAGCAGTACTTC. Translating gives CASSYGDRSYEQYF. The rearrangement uses TRBV6-5 and TRBJ2-7; TRBD1 agrees at 7 bases. CDR3 size: 14 residues. V dropped 2 bases and J dropped 1; count of bases not matched to a gene: 2. CDR1 is MNHEY, CDR2 SVGAGI, per germline.